The 14 T cell receptor beta chains presented below share a single source sample, sequenced in a study of T cell responses to AZD1222 COVID-19 vaccine. Method: immunoSEQ multiplex PCR; TCRdb's copy keeps in-frame clones and lacks some. The profile shows some 110,000 clones, 82% of them singletons. The sequenced sample was peripheral blood, obtained on day 0 of AZD1222 vaccination. These receptors were obtained from an adult in good health.

This rearrangement joins TRBV5-6 to TRBJ1-2, with D uncertain. This CDR3 spans 14 amino acids. V lost 4 bases to trimming and J lost 4 bases, with 14 bases between them. Looked up from germline, CDR1 is SGHDT and CDR2 is YYEEEE. In nucleotides, the CDR3 is TGTGCCAGCAGCCCTTTATCGCCGAGCTATGGCTACACCTTC. Amino acids: CASSPLSPSYGYTF.

This chain uses TRBV7-9 with TRBJ1-1; no clear D. V was shortened by 3 bases and J by 1 base, with 12 bases between the two germline ends. The length of the CDR3 is 15 residues. Germline V gene data show CDR1 as SEHNR and CDR2 as FQNEAQ (reference sequence). CDR3 region: CASSFLGAGNTEAFF. The CDR3 region has the DNA TGTGCCAGCAGCTTTTTGGGTGCGGGGAACACTGAAGCTTTCTTT.

V is TRBV3-1 (or the pseudogene TRBV3-2) and J is TRBJ1-6; D is perhaps TRBD1 (5 bases). In germline, CDR1 is LGHDT, CDR2 YNNKEL (reference sequence). The CDR3 length is 15 residues. V lost 0 bases to trimming and J lost 14 bases, with 17 bases between them. In nucleotides, the CDR3 is TGTGCCAGCAGCCAAGATTACAGGTCCCCTTTCACCCTCCACTTT. This sequence encodes CASSQDYRSPFTLHF.

The gene calls are TRBV5-1 and TRBJ1-1; 7 nucleotides align to TRBD1. Germline V gene sequence: CDR1 SGHRS, CDR2 YFSETQ. This CDR3 has 15 amino acids. With V trimmed by 4 bases and J by 5 bases, 11 bases remained unmatched. The CDR3 coding sequence is TGCGCCAGCAGCATCACAGGGGTCCTAGGGACTGAAGCTTTCTTT. Translated, it gives CASSITGVLGTEAFF.

V gene TRBV2 combines with J gene TRBJ1-6; TRBD1 matches at 11 bases. With V trimmed by 8 bases and J by 7 bases, 4 bases remained unmatched. The CDR3 sequence is 14 residues long. CDR1 is SNHLY and CDR2 is FYNNEI in the germline V gene. The CDR3 protein is CASGWDRGNSPLHF. As DNA, the CDR3 is TGTGCCAGCGGCTGGGACAGGGGGAATTCACCCCTCCACTTT.

The chain uses TRBV9 and TRBJ2-2, with a weak D call TRBD1 (6 bases). Deletions cut 1 base from V and 5 bases from J, with 18 bases between. CDR3 length equals 17 residues. Germline V gives CDR1 SGDLS, CDR2 YYNGEE. This CDR3 reads CASSVSPRTGRTGELFF. The CDR3 DNA reads as TGTGCCAGCAGCGTATCCCCTCGTACAGGGAGAACCGGGGAGCTGTTTTTT.

This chain links TRBV27 with TRBJ2-7, with 8 bases lining up with TRBD1. V lost 5 bases and J lost 4; bases outside the gene matches: 13. The CDR3 runs 16 residues. CDR1 is MNHEY, CDR2 SMNVEV, per germline (reference sequence). CDR3 residues: CASSVTGTGGKYEQYF. The DNA of the CDR3 is TGTGCCAGCAGTGTTACCGGGACAGGTGGGAAGTACGAGCAGTACTTC.

J is TRBJ1-2 and V is TRBV2, with a weak D call TRBD1 (5 bases). CDR1 and CDR2 from the germline V gene are SNHLY and FYNNEI. V lost 4 bases to trimming and J lost 0 bases, with 12 bases between them. This CDR3 is 15 amino acids long. Here the CDR3 DNA reads TGTGCCAGCAGTGGACGGGACGGAACTAACTATGGCTACACCTTC. This sequence encodes CASSGRDGTNYGYTF.

The chain carries TRBV7-9 and TRBJ2-1; 9 bases match TRBD2. Germline CDR1 SEHNR, CDR2 FQNEAQ (reference sequence). The junction had 8 bases not matched to a gene; V was cut back by 1 base and J by 7 bases. CDR3 length equals 16 residues. CDR3 DNA: TGTGCCAGCAGCTTAGAGGCTAGCGGGGAAGGAAATGAGCAGTTCTTC. It translates to CASSLEASGEGNEQFF.

V gene TRBV2 combines with J gene TRBJ1-1; possibly TRBD1 for D (5 bases). The germline gives CDR1 SNHLY, CDR2 FYNNEI. V lost 5 bases and J 0 bases, leaving 10 bases between the germline ends. The CDR3 runs 14 residues. The CDR3 protein is CASSYGGMNTEAFF. CDR3 DNA sequence: TGTGCCAGCAGTTACGGGGGGATGAACACTGAAGCTTTCTTT.

V and J are TRBV6-6 and TRBJ2-3; D is uncertain. Trimming removed 2 bases at V and 4 bases at J, with 10 bases between. The CDR3 loop spans 14 amino acids. Germline V gives CDR1 MNHNY, CDR2 SVGAGI (reference sequence). The CDR3 DNA reads as TGTGCCAGCAGTTACGGGGTTGTCGCAGATACGCAGTATTTT. Translated: CASSYGVVADTQYF.

The chain joins TRBV7-2 to TRBJ2-2; 9 nucleotides agree with TRBD2. The CDR3 runs 14 residues. Trimming removed 5 bases from V and 4 bases from J; junction bases left unmatched: 2. Germline V gene sequence: CDR1 SGHTA, CDR2 FQGNSA. The CDR3 DNA sequence: TGTGCCAGCAGCCGGACTAGCGTCACCGGGGAGCTGTTTTTT. This codes for CASSRTSVTGELFF.

CDR3 loop: CSAIDRVGSYEQYF. The DNA for the CDR3 is TGCAGTGCTATTGACAGGGTGGGTTCCTACGAGCAGTACTTC. The V call is TRBV20-1, the J call TRBJ2-7; 7 bases are shared with TRBD1. This CDR3 is 14 amino acids long. V was clipped by 4 bases and J by 1 base; unmatched bases: 7. Per the germline V gene, CDR1 is DFQATT and CDR2 is SNEGSKA (reference sequence).

This clone showed up just a few times. This chain joins TRBV3-1 (or the pseudogene TRBV3-2) and TRBJ2-6; D is possibly TRBD1 (5 bases). This CDR3 has 16 residues. Trimming pared 4 bases from V and 3 bases from J, leaving 13 bases between. Germline loops: CDR1 LGHDT, CDR2 YNNKEL (reference sequence). CDR3: CASSPNQGGGANVLTF. CDR3 bases: TGTGCCAGCAGCCCTAATCAGGGCGGTGGGGCCAACGTCCTGACTTTC.